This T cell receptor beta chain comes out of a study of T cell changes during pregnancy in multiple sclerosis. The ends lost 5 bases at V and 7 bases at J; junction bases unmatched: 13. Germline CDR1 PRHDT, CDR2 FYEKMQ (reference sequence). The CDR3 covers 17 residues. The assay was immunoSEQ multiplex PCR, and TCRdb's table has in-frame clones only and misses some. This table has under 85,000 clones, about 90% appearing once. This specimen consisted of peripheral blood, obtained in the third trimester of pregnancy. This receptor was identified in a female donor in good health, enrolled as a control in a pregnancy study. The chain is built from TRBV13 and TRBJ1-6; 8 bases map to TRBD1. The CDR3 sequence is CASSPGSGRGPNSPLHF. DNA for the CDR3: TGTGCCAGCAGCCCAGGATCGGGCAGGGGGCCCAATTCACCCCTCCACTTT.